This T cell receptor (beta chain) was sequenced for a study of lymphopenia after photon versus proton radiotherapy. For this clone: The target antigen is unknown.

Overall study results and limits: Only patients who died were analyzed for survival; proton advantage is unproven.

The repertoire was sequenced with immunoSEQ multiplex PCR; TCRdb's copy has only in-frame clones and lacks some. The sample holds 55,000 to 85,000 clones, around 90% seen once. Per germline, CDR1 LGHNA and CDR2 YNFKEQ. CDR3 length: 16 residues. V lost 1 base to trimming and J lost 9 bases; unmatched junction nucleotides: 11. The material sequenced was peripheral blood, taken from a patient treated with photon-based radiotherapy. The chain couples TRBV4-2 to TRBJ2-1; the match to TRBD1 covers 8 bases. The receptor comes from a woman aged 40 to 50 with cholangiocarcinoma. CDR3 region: CASSQGSQGVLGEQFF. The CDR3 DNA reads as TGTGCCAGCAGCCAAGGGTCACAGGGGGTCCTAGGTGAGCAGTTCTTC.